Below, 9 T cell receptor beta chains from the same sample are listed, as sequenced in a study of CD8 T cells in Susac syndrome. Roughly 0.45 to 1 ug RNA was reverse transcribed with random hexamers. MiXCR, run by TCRdb on the immunoSEQ multiplex PCR reads, gives a single entry per CDR3 protein. This table holds 70,000 to 100,000 distinct CDR3 sequences, roughly 96% found once. Material for sequencing was CD8+ T cells from PBMCs. The receptor set was obtained from a human donor with Susac syndrome.

This clonotype was found once. The chain combines TRBV6-5 with TRBJ1-1, with 8 nucleotides matching TRBD1. The ends lost 6 bases at V and 5 bases at J; junction bases unmatched: 8. The germline V gene has CDR1 MNHEY and CDR2 SVGAGI. CDR3 length equals 14 residues. The CDR3: CASSPRGPGTEAFF. The CDR3 nucleotides are TGTGCCAGCAGCCCCAGGGGGCCGGGGACTGAAGCTTTCTTT.

The chain joins TRBV30 to TRBJ1-2; the D gene is possibly TRBD1 (5 bases). The length of the CDR3 is 14 residues. With 2 bases removed from V and 5 bases from J, the gap between germline ends came to 15 bases. The germline V gene encodes CDR1 GTSNPN and CDR2 SVGIG (reference sequence). The CDR3 DNA is TGTGCCTGGAGTTTGGGAAGAGGGGAATATGGCTACACCTTC. Protein sequence: CAWSLGRGEYGYTF.

The chain combines TRBV7-2 with TRBJ2-1; 7 bases are shared with TRBD1. Germline V gene data show CDR1 as SGHTA and CDR2 as FQGNSA. The CDR3 is 14 residues long. Germline trimming cut 1 base from V and 12 bases from J; bases unmatched to any gene: 9. CDR3: CASSLVGQSSAQFF. As DNA, the CDR3 is TGTGCCAGCAGCTTAGTGGGACAGAGCTCGGCGCAGTTCTTC. The whole variable domain, filled in from reference TRBV7-2 and TRBJ2-1, reads GAGVSQSPSNKVTEKGKDVELRCDPISGHTALYWYRQSLGQGLEFLIYFQGNSAPDKSGLPSDRFSAERTGGSVSTLTIQRTQQEDSAVYLCASSLVGQSSAQFFGPGTRLTVL.

The rearrangement uses TRBV6-5 and TRBJ1-1; TRBD1 matches 8 bases. There are 14 residues in the CDR3. After removal of 2 bases from V and 8 bases from J, the junction contained 7 bases not matched to a gene. The germline V gene has CDR1 MNHEY and CDR2 SVGAGI. This CDR3 reads CASSYNLQGAEAFF. CDR3 DNA sequence: TGTGCCAGCAGTTACAACTTGCAGGGGGCAGAAGCTTTCTTT.

The genes are TRBV7-9 and TRBJ1-1; unclear D gene. CDR1 and CDR2 (germline): SEHNR, FQNEAQ (reference sequence). Trimming removed 1 base at V and 3 bases at J, with 12 bases between. This CDR3 has 15 amino acids. The CDR3 is CASSLGKPSYTEAFF. CDR3 coding DNA: TGTGCCAGCAGCTTAGGGAAGCCTTCATACACTGAAGCTTTCTTT.

V is TRBV12-3 or TRBV12-4 and J is TRBJ1-5, with D maybe TRBD1 (6 bases). This CDR3 spans 17 amino acids. V dropped 0 bases and J dropped 6 bases, with 18 bases sitting between them. DNA for the CDR3: TGTGCCAGCAGTTTAGCGTGGGTCCAGGGCAGGGGTCAGCCCCAGCATTTT. Protein: CASSLAWVQGRGQPQHF.

This chain uses TRBV25-1 with TRBJ1-6; D gene ambiguous. V lost 1 base and J 10 bases, leaving 8 bases between the germline ends. The CDR3 length is 13 residues. The germline V gene has CDR1 MGHDK and CDR2 SYGVNS. CDR3 protein: CASSEFGGSPLHF. CDR3 bases: TGTGCCAGCAGTGAATTTGGTGGGTCACCCCTCCACTTT.

The CDR3 DNA sequence: TGCGCCAGCAGCTGGGGACCTGACTATGGCTACACCTTC. It specifies CASSWGPDYGYTF. This chain connects TRBV5-1 to TRBJ1-2, with D perhaps TRBD1 (5 bases). V lost 3 bases and J 3 bases, leaving 9 bases between the germline ends. CDR1 SGHRS and CDR2 YFSETQ come from the germline V gene. This CDR3 spans 13 amino acids.

The genes are TRBV20-1 and TRBJ1-2; 8 bases line up with TRBD1. The CDR3 is 15 residues long. J gave up 3 bases and V 3 bases, and 9 bases lay outside the gene matches. Germline loops: CDR1 DFQATT, CDR2 SNEGSKA (reference sequence). This chain's CDR3 is CSASPRGRFDYGYTF. DNA for the CDR3: TGCAGTGCTAGCCCCAGGGGGCGGTTCGACTATGGCTACACCTTC.